One and the same sample provided the 10 T cell receptor beta chains below, sequenced in a study of control samples from healthy donors and cancer patients. Generated by immunoSEQ multiplex PCR, the TCRdb table keeps only in-frame clones and is missing some. The data show 200,000 or so clones, around 94% seen once. Sequencing used blood. These receptors all stem from a man aged 50-59 years in good health.

The J gene is TRBJ2-7, the V gene TRBV9, with a possible D match to TRBD2 (6 bases). The V gene's germline CDR1 is SGDLS and CDR2 YYNGEE. The CDR3 runs 14 residues. Between the trimmed V and J ends, which lost 2 bases and 0 bases, there was a span of 9 bases. The CDR3 DNA reads as TGTGCCAGCAGCGTGGACGGGGGCTCCTACGAGCAGTACTTC. Translation: CASSVDGGSYEQYF.

The rearrangement links TRBV5-1 to TRBJ1-3; D is undetermined. Germline CDR1 is SGHRS and CDR2 is YFSETQ. The V gene lost 0 bases and the J gene lost 4 bases, with 14 bases spanning the gap. The CDR3 is 16 amino acids. The chain's CDR3 is CASSLGRVFPGNTIYF. The CDR3 bases are TGCGCCAGCAGCTTGGGGAGGGTCTTCCCCGGAAACACCATATATTTT.

This chain connects TRBV6-6 to TRBJ1-2, with no clear D. CDR1 is MNHNY, CDR2 SVGAGI, per germline (reference sequence). CDR3 size: 15 residues. Between the trimmed V and J ends, which lost 6 bases and 2 bases, there was a span of 16 bases. The CDR3 is CASSVPEAWNYGYTF. CDR3 DNA sequence: TGTGCCAGCAGCGTCCCGGAGGCTTGGAACTATGGCTACACCTTC.

This rearrangement joins TRBV15 to TRBJ1-2; 9 bases agree with TRBD1. The CDR3 loop spans 14 amino acids. V trimming: 4 bases; J trimming: 2 bases; junction bases outside the gene matches: 2. The germline V gene has CDR1 LNHNV and CDR2 YYDKDF (reference sequence). In nucleotides, the CDR3 is TGTGCCACCAGCATAGGACAGGGGAACTATGGCTACACCTTC. Its protein product is CATSIGQGNYGYTF.

This rearrangement joins TRBV7-2 to TRBJ2-1; TRBD2 matches 11 bases. Germline values: CDR1 SGHTA, CDR2 FQGNSA. The CDR3 extends over 16 amino acids. The V segment lost 2 bases and the J segment 0 bases; nucleotides outside the gene matches: 0. The CDR3 DNA is TGTGCCAGCAGCTTAACTAGCGGGGGCTCCTACAATGAGCAGTTCTTC. It encodes CASSLTSGGSYNEQFF. The variable domain in full, with the rest retrieved from reference TRBV7-2 and TRBJ2-1, is GAGVSQSPSNKVTEKGKDVELRCDPISGHTALYWYRQSLGQGLEFLIYFQGNSAPDKSGLPSDRFSAERTGGSVSTLTIQRTQQEDSAVYLCASSLTSGGSYNEQFFGPGTRLTVL.

The V gene is TRBV24-1, the J gene TRBJ1-3; 7 nucleotides agree with TRBD1. Losses at the gene ends were 2 bases for V and 3 bases for J; bases not matched to a gene: 6. CDR3 length: 16 amino acids. From germline, CDR1 is KGHDR and CDR2 SFDVKD. CDR3 amino acids: CATSDSGRGNGNTIYF. CDR3 in DNA: TGTGCCACCAGTGATTCCGGCAGGGGGAATGGAAACACCATATATTTT.

V and J are TRBV24-1 and TRBJ1-2; D ambiguous. Germline CDR1 and CDR2: KGHDR and SFDVKD. V was cut by 3 bases and J by 2 bases, with 9 bases left in between. The CDR3 runs to 14 residues. The CDR3 region is CATSDPGYNYGYTF. CDR3 nucleotides: TGTGCCACCAGTGATCCCGGGTACAACTATGGCTACACCTTC.

The chain has TRBV28 and TRBJ1-2; no reliable D call. The V end lost 5 bases, the J end lost 5 bases, and 9 bases lay between the germline ends. The CDR3 is 12 amino acids. In germline, CDR1 is MDHEN, CDR2 SYDVKM. CDR3 protein: CASSAGSYGYTF. CDR3 coding DNA: TGTGCCAGCAGTGCTGGGTCATATGGCTACACCTTC.

Details on this clone: Within the sample, other DNA sequences also encode this same CDR3. The genes are TRBV9 and TRBJ1-1, with D possibly TRBD1 on 6 matching bases. The V and J ends lost 0 bases and 2 bases respectively, with 8 bases between them. CDR3 length: 14 residues. Germline V gene data show CDR1 as SGDLS and CDR2 as YYNGEE. CDR3: CASSVVGGNTEAFF. CDR3 in DNA: TGTGCCAGCAGCGTAGTAGGGGGAAACACTGAAGCTTTCTTT.

CDR3 amino acids: CASGKLGRESSYNEQFF. The CDR3 DNA follows: TGTGCCAGCGGGAAGCTGGGGCGGGAGAGCTCCTACAATGAGCAGTTCTTC. The rearrangement joins TRBV9 to TRBJ2-1; TRBD2 matches 7 bases. Unmatched junction bases numbered 13, after V lost 7 bases and J lost 0 bases. The germline V gene has CDR1 SGDLS and CDR2 YYNGEE. This CDR3 is built from 17 residues.